The present entry profiles one T cell receptor beta chain with its context. Its target is unknown. This entry is derived from a study of graft-versus-host responses after intestinal transplantation. The CDR3 has 15 residues. Trimming removed 0 bases from V and 4 bases from J, with 11 bases in between. Germline V gene sequence: CDR1 SGHRS, CDR2 YFSETQ. Clones were sequenced by immunoSEQ multiplex PCR, and TCRdb holds only the in-frame ones, with some missing. The repertoire holds tens of thousands of clones, with approximately 91% as singletons. Lymphocytes from graft epithelium and lamina propria were isolated. Whole-study findings and limits: Detected in recipient marrow were GvH clones, some of which were first observed in ileum or blood. Circulating GvH clones peaking coincided with falling HvG clones soon after transplant.

The source is a human patient who received an intestinal transplant, so some T cells may come from the graft donor. This chain joins TRBV5-1 and TRBJ1-3; D is perhaps TRBD1 (5 bases). Sequenced here: ileum tissue, sampled around 350 days after transplant. In DNA, the CDR3 is TGCGCCAGCAGCTTGGGAGCAGGGAGGGGAAACACCATATATTTT. Translating it yields CASSLGAGRGNTIYF.